The 6 T cell receptor beta chains reported below all come from one sample, sequenced in a study of response to subunit inactivated influenza vaccine. TCRdb re-called the RT-PCR reads through MiXCR, storing one row per CDR3 protein. The table shows over 650,000 distinct CDR3 sequences, with 15% to 20% occurring only once. This specimen consisted of PBMCs from blood, obtained more than 4 days after vaccination. Every receptor here comes from a man over 45 who received an inactivated influenza vaccine.

V and J are TRBV4-2 and TRBJ2-7; 7 nucleotides align to TRBD2. Germline trimming cut 0 bases from V and 1 base from J; bases unmatched to any gene: 9. Germline-derived CDR1 and CDR2 are LGHNA and YNFKEQ. This CDR3 comprises 17 residues. Here the CDR3 DNA reads TGTGCCAGCAGCCAAGATGGAGAAGCGGGGAGGTCCTACGAGCAGTACTTC. Its protein is CASSQDGEAGRSYEQYF.

This clonotype was counted a few times. The rearrangement links TRBV12-3 or TRBV12-4 to TRBJ2-5; D possibly matches TRBD1 or TRBD2 (5 bases each). The CDR3 is 15 residues long. V was cut by 5 bases and J by 3 bases, with 16 bases left in between. CDR3 loop: CASSPRDREKETQYF. DNA of the CDR3: TGTGCCAGCAGTCCTAGGGACCGCGAAAAAGAGACCCAGTACTTC.

The V and J genes are TRBV12-3 or TRBV12-4 and TRBJ2-7; TRBD2 is a possible D gene (6 bases). The CDR3 is made up of 12 amino acids. Trimming shortened V by 4 bases and J by 6 bases, and 10 bases separated the two germline ends. CDR3 residues: CASSSPGLEQYF. CDR3 in DNA: TGTGCCAGCAGTTCCCCGGGACTCGAGCAGTACTTC.

The chain is built from TRBV27 and TRBJ2-5; D call uncertain. V lost 7 bases, J lost 5 bases, and 11 bases lay in between. The CDR3 covers 12 residues. Germline V gene data show CDR1 as MNHEY and CDR2 as SMNVEV (reference sequence). This CDR3 is CASIFNGETQYF. Written as DNA, the CDR3 is TGTGCCAGCATTTTCAACGGGGAGACCCAGTACTTC.

The chain employs TRBV20-1 and TRBJ1-6; 7 bases map to TRBD1. V lost 3 bases, J lost 7 bases, and 12 bases stayed unmatched. This CDR3 comprises 16 residues. Germline CDR1 reads DFQATT; CDR2 reads SNEGSKA (reference sequence). CDR3 nucleotides: TGCAGTGCTAGGACAAGTACAGGGGCCGCGAATTCACCCCTCCACTTT. This encodes CSARTSTGAANSPLHF.

This clonotype came up a few times. CDR3 loop: CASSRTGGDGGYTF. Written as DNA, the CDR3 is TGTGCCAGCAGCCGAACAGGGGGCGATGGTGGCTACACCTTC. This chain joins TRBV4-2 and TRBJ1-2; 9 bases line up with TRBD1. The germline CDR1 and CDR2 sequences are LGHNA and YNFKEQ. The CDR3 is 14 amino acids. The V gene end was trimmed by 4 bases and the J gene end by 7 bases; junction bases not matched to a gene: 7.